Listed here are 32 T cell receptor beta chains from one sample, sequenced in a study of monozygotic twins with inflammatory bowel disease. TCRdb processed the 5' RACE reads again and assigns one entry to each CDR3 protein, with no DNA. Recorded here are 310,000 or so distinct CDR3 sequences; the top ten clones represent approximately 2%. Source material: blood. The receptors here all came from a human donor with ulcerative colitis or Crohn's disease, or a healthy co-twin of an affected twin (not recorded which).

V gene TRBV12-3 or TRBV12-4 combines with J gene TRBJ2-2. This CDR3 has 13 residues. CDR3 loop: CASSLQDPGELFF.

The chain employs TRBV6-2 or TRBV6-3 and TRBJ2-1; TCRdb names TRBD2, which stays unverified in the absence of DNA. Germline V gene sequence: CDR1 MNHEY, CDR2 SVGEGT. The CDR3 spans 18 residues. The CDR3: CASRKLALSRSFYNEQFF.

V gene TRBV4-3 combines with J gene TRBJ1-4; with no DNA, the TCRdb D assignment of TRBD1 cannot be verified. Germline CDR1 and CDR2: LGHNA and YSLEER. The CDR3 extends over 16 amino acids. The CDR3: CASSQGNDRAREKLFF.

CDR3 loop: CASTPENNYGYTF. The rearrangement uses TRBV28 and TRBJ1-2; lacking DNA, the TRBD1 call made by TCRdb goes unchecked. The CDR3 covers 13 residues. CDR1 and CDR2 from the germline V gene are MDHEN and SYDVKM.

The CDR3 here is CAISEASRVSDTQYF. The chain recombines TRBV10-3 with TRBJ2-3. CDR1 is ENHRY, CDR2 SYGVKD, per germline. The length of the CDR3 is 15 residues.

V and J are TRBV25-1 and TRBJ2-2; TCRdb's D call of TRBD1 is untestable without DNA. This CDR3 region has 16 residues. CDR1 and CDR2 (germline): MGHDK, SYGVNS. CDR3 sequence: CASRAQGASYTGELFF.

This chain joins TRBV2 and TRBJ2-5; lacking DNA, the TRBD2 call made by TCRdb goes unchecked. The germline CDR1 and CDR2 sequences are SNHLY and FYNNEI. The CDR3 is 11 residues long. The CDR3 sequence: CAGAGEETQYF.

The CDR3 region is CASSSVQGAVPEKLFF. V is TRBV27 and J is TRBJ1-4; TCRdb's D call of TRBD1 is untestable without DNA. There are 16 residues in the CDR3. Per germline, CDR1 MNHEY and CDR2 SMNVEV (reference sequence).

This chain joins TRBV12-3 or TRBV12-4 and TRBJ1-2; absent DNA, TCRdb's TRBD1 call cannot be checked. The CDR3 has 14 residues. CDR3 protein: CASSIRDGVYGYTF.

V usage is TRBV7-2 and J usage is TRBJ1-1. The CDR3 is 16 amino acids. Germline-derived CDR1 and CDR2 are SGHTA and FQGNSA. CDR3 sequence reads: CASSLGRRVGQREAFF.

V is TRBV5-1 and J is TRBJ2-4; TCRdb returns TRBD1, unconfirmable since there is no DNA. Per germline, CDR1 SGHRS and CDR2 YFSETQ. There are 17 residues in the CDR3. CDR3 in amino acids: CASSSTPDPMGKNIQYF. The whole variable domain, remainder taken from reference TRBV5-1 and TRBJ2-4, is KAGVTQTPRYLIKTRGQQVTLSCSPISGHRSVSWYQQTPGQGLQFLFEYFSETQRNKGNFPGRFSGRQFSNSRSEMNVSTLELGDSALYLCASSSTPDPMGKNIQYFGAGTRLSVL.

The chain joins TRBV20-1 to TRBJ2-7; TCRdb picks TRBD1, but there is no DNA to check that call. This CDR3 is built from 12 residues. Germline CDR1 is DFQATT and CDR2 is SNEGSKA (reference sequence). The CDR3 here is CIYQGAGREQYF.

The chain recombines TRBV18 with TRBJ1-1. Looked up from germline, CDR1 is KGHSH and CDR2 is LQKENI. The CDR3 runs 13 residues. The CDR3 here is CASSPDLNTEAFF.

V is TRBV24-1 and J is TRBJ2-2; TCRdb outputs TRBD1, but without DNA this stays unchecked. This CDR3 comprises 17 residues. Germline lookup yields CDR1 KGHDR and CDR2 SFDVKD. Here the CDR3 reads CATTGGEGTANTGELFF.

CDR3: CASIPRRGPRDTQYF. This chain links TRBV6-2 or TRBV6-3 with TRBJ2-3; absent DNA, TCRdb's TRBD1 call cannot be checked. The V gene's germline CDR1 is MNHEY and CDR2 SVGEGT. CDR3 size: 15 residues.

The chain couples TRBV12-3 or TRBV12-4 to TRBJ1-5; there is no DNA to check the TCRdb D call of TRBD1. The CDR3 is 16 amino acids. The CDR3 loop reads CASSLLSVGGLQPQHF.

The chain joins TRBV5-1 to TRBJ2-7; as DNA is missing, the TRBD2 call by TCRdb cannot be tested. CDR3 length: 17 amino acids. Germline CDR1 is SGHRS and CDR2 is YFSETQ. The CDR3 spells CASSLVAGVGAPYEQYF.

The rearrangement joins TRBV5-1 to TRBJ2-7. This CDR3 is built from 13 residues. In germline, CDR1 is SGHRS, CDR2 YFSETQ. CDR3 region: CASSVDNSYEQYF.

The rearrangement links TRBV7-2 to TRBJ2-7. Germline CDR1 is SGHTA and CDR2 is FQGNSA. CDR3 length: 13 residues. CDR3 in amino acids: CASSLARSYEQYF.

V gene TRBV5-1 combines with J gene TRBJ2-1. CDR3 size: 14 residues. Germline values: CDR1 SGHRS, CDR2 YFSETQ. The CDR3 loop reads CASSLGTEVNEQFF.

The chain recombines TRBV7-2 with TRBJ2-3; there is no DNA to check the TCRdb D call of TRBD1. Germline V gene data show CDR1 as SGHTA and CDR2 as FQGNSA. This CDR3 is built from 15 residues. This chain's CDR3 is CASTIAGGGTDTQYF.

This chain joins TRBV28 and TRBJ1-6; TCRdb reports TRBD1, a call that lacks DNA to check it against. Germline CDR1 is MDHEN and CDR2 is SYDVKM. CDR3 length equals 15 residues. This CDR3 reads CASSLGDRGLSPLHF.

The V gene is TRBV12-3 or TRBV12-4, the J gene TRBJ2-1; TCRdb reports TRBD2, a call that lacks DNA to check it against. This CDR3 is 18 amino acids long. The CDR3 region is CASRFGTSGSRSYNEQFF.

This CDR3 is CASSLDANRVMGYEQYF. The V and J genes are TRBV7-6 and TRBJ2-7; TCRdb picks TRBD1, but there is no DNA to check that call. The CDR3 length is 17 residues. Germline-derived CDR1 and CDR2 are SGHVS and FNYEAQ.

V is TRBV20-1 and J is TRBJ1-6. Germline CDR1 and CDR2: DFQATT and SNEGSKA (reference sequence). CDR3 length: 16 amino acids. The CDR3 here is CSAKLRGGFRNSPLHF.

The chain recombines TRBV19 with TRBJ2-1; the TRBD2 assignment by TCRdb is unverifiable without DNA. CDR1 and CDR2 from the germline V gene are LNHDA and SQIVND (reference sequence). The CDR3 length is 18 residues. This CDR3 reads CASSPRLAGGVAYNEQFF.

CDR3 region: CASSKAGALSYEQYF. This chain connects TRBV28 to TRBJ2-7; the D gene TCRdb calls, TRBD2, cannot be checked with no DNA. The CDR3 contains 15 residues. Per the germline V gene, CDR1 is MDHEN and CDR2 is SYDVKM.

This chain connects TRBV20-1 to TRBJ2-1; as DNA is missing, the TRBD2 call by TCRdb cannot be tested. The V gene's germline CDR1 is DFQATT and CDR2 SNEGSKA (reference sequence). The CDR3 is 16 amino acids. CDR3 sequence reads: CSALRPLAGDYNEQFF.

This rearrangement joins TRBV4-1 to TRBJ2-5; TCRdb returns TRBD2, unconfirmable since there is no DNA. This CDR3 is built from 16 residues. From germline, CDR1 is MGHRA and CDR2 YSYEKL. CDR3 amino acids: CASSPIAAEGQETQYF.

The gene calls are TRBV19 and TRBJ1-1. CDR3 length: 15 amino acids. Germline loops: CDR1 LNHDA, CDR2 SQIVND (reference sequence). The CDR3 sequence: CASSLSHSYDTEAFF.

The chain uses TRBV11-2 and TRBJ2-1; the TCRdb call, TRBD2, lacks DNA for checking. Germline CDR1 SGHAT, CDR2 FQNNGV. This CDR3 is built from 15 residues. The chain's CDR3 is CASSLALARGTEQLF. The full variable domain, in which reference TRBV11-2 and TRBJ2-1 provide the parts outside the CDR3, is EAGVAQSPRYKIIEKRQSVAFWCNPISGHATLYWYQQILGQGPKLLIQFQNNGVVDDSQLPKDRFSAERLKGVDSTLKIQPAKLEDSAVYLCASSLALARGTEQLFGPGTRLTVL.

The chain has TRBV21-1 and TRBJ2-2; as DNA is missing, the TRBD1 call by TCRdb cannot be tested. TRBV21-1 is a pseudogene. CDR3 length: 15 amino acids. The CDR3 spells CASSSRTGSTGELFF.